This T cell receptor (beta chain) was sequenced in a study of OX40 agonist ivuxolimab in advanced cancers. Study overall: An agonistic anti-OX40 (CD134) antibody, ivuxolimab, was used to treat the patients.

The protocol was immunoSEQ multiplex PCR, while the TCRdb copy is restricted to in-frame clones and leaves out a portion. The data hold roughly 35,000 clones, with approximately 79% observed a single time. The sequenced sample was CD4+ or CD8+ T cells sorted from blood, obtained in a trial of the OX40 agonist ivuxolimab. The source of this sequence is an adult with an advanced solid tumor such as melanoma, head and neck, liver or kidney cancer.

The CDR3 sequence is CSVISGLRTEAFF. In DNA, the CDR3 is TGCAGCGTTATCAGTGGGCTACGGACTGAAGCTTTCTTT. The chain employs TRBV29-1 and TRBJ1-1; D unclear. This CDR3 has 13 residues. CDR1 and CDR2 (germline): SQVTM, ANQGSEA. V was shortened by 5 bases and J by 5 bases, with 15 bases between the two germline ends.